This record looks at one TCR beta chain sequence and its context. The sample is drawn from a study of regulatory T cells in long-lasting Graves disease. For TCR beta, libraries came from iRepertoire HTBI primers and Arm-PCR of CDR3 regions. TCRdb re-analysed the multiplex PCR reads in MiXCR, keeping a single row per CDR3 protein. The sample yields about 420,000 distinct CDR3 sequences, about 16% seen once. Time point specified: newly diagnosed GD, antithyroid drugs for less than 3 months. The TCR library was prepared using RNA isolated from PBMCs. In germline, CDR1 is DFQATT, CDR2 SNEGSKA (reference sequence). The CDR3 is 12 residues long. Trimming shortened V by 5 bases and J by 8 bases, and 13 bases separated the two germline ends. The same data also contributed to another study, on T cells in Graves' hyperthyroidism and ophthalmopathy. That report adds: Disease duration under 2 months; hyperthyroidism patients were aged 18 to 65. Exclusion criteria comprised uncontrolled infection, other autoimmune disease, pregnancy or lactation. A first-round RT-PCR of the TCR CDR3 used the HTBI primer set.

Sequencing was performed on peripheral blood mononuclear cells (PBMCs), taken at new diagnosis, from a patient treated with antithyroid drugs. The genes are TRBV20-1 and TRBJ2-4; D may correspond to TRBD1 or TRBD2 (6 bases each). The TCR sequence derives from a woman between 18 and 30 years old with Graves disease. The chain's CDR3 is CSAPRGLDIQYF. The DNA of the CDR3 is TGCAGTGCTCCCCGGGGGCTTGACATTCAGTACTTC.